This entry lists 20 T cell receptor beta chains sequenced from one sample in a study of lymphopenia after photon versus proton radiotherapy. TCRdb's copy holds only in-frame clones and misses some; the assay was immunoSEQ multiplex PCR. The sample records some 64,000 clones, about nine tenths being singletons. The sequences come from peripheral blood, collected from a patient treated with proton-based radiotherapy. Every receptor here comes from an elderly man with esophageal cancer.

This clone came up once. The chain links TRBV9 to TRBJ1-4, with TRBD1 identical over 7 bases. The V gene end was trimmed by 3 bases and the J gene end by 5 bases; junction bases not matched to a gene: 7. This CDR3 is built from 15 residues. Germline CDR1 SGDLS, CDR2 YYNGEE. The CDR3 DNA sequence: TGTGCCAGCAGCGCTGGACAGGCGCTAAATGAAAAACTGTTTTTT. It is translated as CASSAGQALNEKLFF.

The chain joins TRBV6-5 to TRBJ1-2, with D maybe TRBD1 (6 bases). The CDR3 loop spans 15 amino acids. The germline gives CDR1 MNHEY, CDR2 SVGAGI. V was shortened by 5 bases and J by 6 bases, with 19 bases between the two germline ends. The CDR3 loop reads CASSPSRQVWDGYTF. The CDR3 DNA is TGTGCCAGCAGTCCCTCCCGACAGGTCTGGGATGGCTACACCTTC.

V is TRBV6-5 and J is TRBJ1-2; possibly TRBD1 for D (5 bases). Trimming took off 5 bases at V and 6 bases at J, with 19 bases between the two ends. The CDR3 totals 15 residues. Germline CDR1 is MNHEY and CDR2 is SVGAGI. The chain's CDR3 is CASSTWTTDPHGYTF. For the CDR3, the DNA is TGTGCCAGCAGTACTTGGACAACGGATCCCCATGGCTACACCTTC.

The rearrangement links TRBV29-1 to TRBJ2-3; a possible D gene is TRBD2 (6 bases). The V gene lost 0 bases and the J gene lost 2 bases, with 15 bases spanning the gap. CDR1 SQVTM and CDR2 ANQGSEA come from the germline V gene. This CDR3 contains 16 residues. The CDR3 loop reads CSVEDRDSRPTDTQYF. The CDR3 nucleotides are TGCAGCGTTGAAGACCGGGACTCAAGGCCCACAGATACGCAGTATTTT.

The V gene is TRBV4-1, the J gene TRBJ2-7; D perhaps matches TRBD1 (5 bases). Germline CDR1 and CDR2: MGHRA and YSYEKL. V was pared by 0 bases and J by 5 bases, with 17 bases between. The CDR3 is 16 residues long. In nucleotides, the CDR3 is TGCGCCAGCAGCCAAGATTTCGGTGGCAGGGTCCACGAGCAGTACTTC. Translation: CASSQDFGGRVHEQYF.

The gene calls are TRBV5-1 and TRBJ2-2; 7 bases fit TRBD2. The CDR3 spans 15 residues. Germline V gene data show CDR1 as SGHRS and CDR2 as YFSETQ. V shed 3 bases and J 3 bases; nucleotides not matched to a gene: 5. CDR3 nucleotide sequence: TGCGCCAGCAGCTCCGGGACTACTTACACCGGGGAGCTGTTTTTT. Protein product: CASSSGTTYTGELFF.

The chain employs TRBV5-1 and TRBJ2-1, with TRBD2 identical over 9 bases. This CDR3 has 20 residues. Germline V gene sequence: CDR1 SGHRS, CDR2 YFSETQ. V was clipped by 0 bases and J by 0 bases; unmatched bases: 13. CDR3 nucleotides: TGCGCCAGCAGCTTGGACCCGGGACTAGCAGACTCTTTCTCCTACAATGAGCAGTTCTTC. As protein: CASSLDPGLADSFSYNEQFF. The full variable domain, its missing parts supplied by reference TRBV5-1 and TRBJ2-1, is KAGVTQTPRYLIKTRGQQVTLSCSPISGHRSVSWYQQTPGQGLQFLFEYFSETQRNKGNFPGRFSGRQFSNSRSEMNVSTLELGDSALYLCASSLDPGLADSFSYNEQFFGPGTRLTVL.

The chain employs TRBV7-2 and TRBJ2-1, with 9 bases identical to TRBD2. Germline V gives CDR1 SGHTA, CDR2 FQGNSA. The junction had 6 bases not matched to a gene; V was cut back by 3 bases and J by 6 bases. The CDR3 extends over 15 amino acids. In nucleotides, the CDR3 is TGTGCCAGCAGCTTCCGAGCGGGAGGCGGCAATGAGCAGTTCTTC. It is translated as CASSFRAGGGNEQFF. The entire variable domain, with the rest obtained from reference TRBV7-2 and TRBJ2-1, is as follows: GAGVSQSPSNKVTEKGKDVELRCDPISGHTALYWYRQSLGQGLEFLIYFQGNSAPDKSGLPSDRFSAERTGGSVSTLTIQRTQQEDSAVYLCASSFRAGGGNEQFFGPGTRLTVL.

CDR3 residues: CASSSRTGGRITDTQYF. CDR3 DNA sequence: TGTGCCAGCAGCTCCCGGACAGGGGGAAGGATCACAGATACGCAGTATTTT. V usage is TRBV7-9 and J usage is TRBJ2-3; 10 positions agree with TRBD1. Germline V gene data show CDR1 as SEHNR and CDR2 as FQNEAQ (reference sequence). With 4 bases clipped from V and 2 bases from J, the junction kept 9 bases outside the gene matches. This CDR3 contains 17 residues.

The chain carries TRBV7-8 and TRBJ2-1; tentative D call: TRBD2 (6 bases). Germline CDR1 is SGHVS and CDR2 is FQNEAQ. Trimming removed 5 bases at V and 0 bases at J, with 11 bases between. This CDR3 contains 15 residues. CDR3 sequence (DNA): TGTGCCAGCAGCCTTACTAGCAGCTCCTACAATGAGCAGTTCTTC. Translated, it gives CASSLTSSSYNEQFF.

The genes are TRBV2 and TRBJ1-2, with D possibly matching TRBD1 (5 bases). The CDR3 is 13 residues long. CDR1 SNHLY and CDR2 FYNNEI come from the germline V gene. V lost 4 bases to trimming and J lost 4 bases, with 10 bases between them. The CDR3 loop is CASSGGDFYGYTF. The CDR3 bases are TGTGCCAGCAGTGGGGGGGACTTCTATGGCTACACCTTC. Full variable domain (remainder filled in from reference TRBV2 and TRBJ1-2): EPEVTQTPSHQVTQMGQEVILRCVPISNHLYFYWYRQILGQKVEFLVSFYNNEISEKSEIFDDQFSVERPDGSNFTLKIRSTKLEDSAMYFCASSGGDFYGYTFGSGTRLTVV.

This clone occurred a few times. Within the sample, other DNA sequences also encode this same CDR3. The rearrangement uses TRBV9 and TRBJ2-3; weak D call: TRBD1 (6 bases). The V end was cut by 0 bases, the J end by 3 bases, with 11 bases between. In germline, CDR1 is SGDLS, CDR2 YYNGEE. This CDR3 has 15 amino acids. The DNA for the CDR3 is TGTGCCAGCAGCGTAGAACAGGGAAGGACAGATACGCAGTATTTT. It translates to CASSVEQGRTDTQYF.

CDR3 protein: CASRLRGGMGYTF. The CDR3 region has the DNA TGTGCCAGCAGATTACGTGGGGGTATGGGCTACACCTTC. This chain uses TRBV6-5 with TRBJ1-2; TRBD1 is a possible D gene (5 bases). Germline loops: CDR1 MNHEY, CDR2 SVGAGI. The CDR3 covers 13 residues. Trimming left V 6 bases short and J 8 bases short, with 16 bases between.

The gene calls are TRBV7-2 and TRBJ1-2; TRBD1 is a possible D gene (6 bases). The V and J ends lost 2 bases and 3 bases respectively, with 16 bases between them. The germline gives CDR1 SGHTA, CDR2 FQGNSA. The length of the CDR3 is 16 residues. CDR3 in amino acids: CASSLWFRTDDYGYTF. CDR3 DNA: TGTGCCAGCAGCTTATGGTTCCGGACAGACGACTATGGCTACACCTTC. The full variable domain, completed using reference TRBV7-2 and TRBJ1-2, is GAGVSQSPSNKVTEKGKDVELRCDPISGHTALYWYRQSLGQGLEFLIYFQGNSAPDKSGLPSDRFSAERTGGSVSTLTIQRTQQEDSAVYLCASSLWFRTDDYGYTFGSGTRLTVV.

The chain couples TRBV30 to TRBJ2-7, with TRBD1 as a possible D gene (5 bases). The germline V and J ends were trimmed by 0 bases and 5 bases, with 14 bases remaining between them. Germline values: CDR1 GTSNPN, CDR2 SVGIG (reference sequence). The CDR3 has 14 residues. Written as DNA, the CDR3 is TGTGCCTGGAGTGTTACAGGTGTCCTCAACGAGCAGTACTTC. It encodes CAWSVTGVLNEQYF.

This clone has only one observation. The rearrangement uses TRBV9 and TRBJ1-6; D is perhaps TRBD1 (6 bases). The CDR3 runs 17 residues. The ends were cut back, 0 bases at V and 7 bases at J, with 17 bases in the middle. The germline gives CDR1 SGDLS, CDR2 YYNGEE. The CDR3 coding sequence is TGTGCCAGCAGCGTAGTCCCTTCCCAGGGGAAGAATTCACCCCTCCACTTT. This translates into CASSVVPSQGKNSPLHF. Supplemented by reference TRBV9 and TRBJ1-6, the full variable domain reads DSGVTQTPKHLITATGQRVTLRCSPRSGDLSVYWYQQSLDQGLQFLIQYYNGEERAKGNILERFSAQQFPDLHSELNLSSLELGDSALYFCASSVVPSQGKNSPLHFGNGTRLTVT.

The CDR3 DNA sequence: TGTGCCAGCAATCGGGACCTCCCCGCGAACACCGGGGAGCTGTTTTTT. Its translation: CASNRDLPANTGELFF. This chain joins TRBV6-6 and TRBJ2-2; D possibly matches TRBD1 or TRBD2 (5 bases each). With 7 bases removed from V and 0 bases from J, the gap between germline ends came to 15 bases. The germline V gene encodes CDR1 MNHNY and CDR2 SVGAGI (reference sequence). The length of the CDR3 is 16 residues.

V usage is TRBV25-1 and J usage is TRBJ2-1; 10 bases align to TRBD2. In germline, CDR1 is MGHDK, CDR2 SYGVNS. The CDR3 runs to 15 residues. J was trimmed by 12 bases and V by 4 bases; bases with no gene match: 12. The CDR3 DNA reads TGTGCCAGCAGTGGGACTAGCGGATTTACAATGGCGCAGTTCTTC. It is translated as CASSGTSGFTMAQFF. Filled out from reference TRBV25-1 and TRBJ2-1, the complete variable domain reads EADIYQTPRYLVIGTGKKITLECSQTMGHDKMYWYQQDPGMELHLIHYSYGVNSTEKGDLSSESTVSRIRTEHFPLTLESARPSHTSQYLCASSGTSGFTMAQFFGPGTRLTVL.

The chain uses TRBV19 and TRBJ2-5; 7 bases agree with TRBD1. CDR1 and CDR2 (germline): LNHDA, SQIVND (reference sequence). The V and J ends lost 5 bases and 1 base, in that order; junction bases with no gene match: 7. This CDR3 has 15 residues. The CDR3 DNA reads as TGTGCCAGTAGTGCGACAGGGTTATTCCAAGAGACCCAGTACTTC. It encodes CASSATGLFQETQYF.

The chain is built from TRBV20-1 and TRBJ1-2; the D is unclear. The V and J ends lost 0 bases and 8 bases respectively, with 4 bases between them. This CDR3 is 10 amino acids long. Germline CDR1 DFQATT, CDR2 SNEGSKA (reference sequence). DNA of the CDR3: TGCAGTGCTAGAGAGGGAGGCTACACCTTC. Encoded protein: CSAREGGYTF.